The 31 T cell receptor beta chains in this list originate from one sample, sequenced in a study of Ad26.COV2.S vaccination and SARS-CoV-2 variants. The assay was immunoSEQ multiplex PCR, and TCRdb's table has in-frame clones only and misses some. The sample lists about 350,000 clones; about 86% were seen once. The treatment is: some 20 received Ad26.COV2.S at low or high dose, single or two shots; a few received placebo; per-sample allocation not given. Vaccine and placebo recipients were sampled on day 63 after the first injection. Sequencing was performed on peripheral blood, taken in a trial of Ad26.COV2.S vaccine versus placebo. The receptors were sampled from a person between 18 and 59 years old who received the Ad26.COV2.S COVID-19 vaccine or a placebo.

This clone occurred once. This chain uses TRBV28 with TRBJ2-4; TRBD2 aligns across 7 bases. CDR3 length: 15 amino acids. Germline trimming cut 4 bases from V and 1 base from J; bases unmatched to any gene: 4. Germline CDR1 reads MDHEN; CDR2 reads SYDVKM. Here the CDR3 DNA reads TGTGCCAGCAGTTGGGAACTAGCGGCCAAAAACATTCAGTACTTC. Translating gives CASSWELAAKNIQYF.

The chain uses TRBV7-2 and TRBJ1-5; 11 bases match TRBD1. This CDR3 spans 16 amino acids. V lost 6 bases, J lost 6 bases, and 10 bases stayed unmatched. CDR1 is SGHTA and CDR2 is FQGNSA in the germline V gene. CDR3 protein: CASREGGTGGGQPQHF. CDR3 coding DNA: TGTGCCAGCAGAGAGGGGGGGACAGGGGGAGGTCAGCCCCAGCATTTT. Complete variable domain (other parts from reference TRBV7-2 and TRBJ1-5): GAGVSQSPSNKVTEKGKDVELRCDPISGHTALYWYRQSLGQGLEFLIYFQGNSAPDKSGLPSDRFSAERTGGSVSTLTIQRTQQEDSAVYLCASREGGTGGGQPQHFGDGTRLSIL.

This chain links TRBV5-1 with TRBJ1-1; D perhaps matches TRBD1 (5 bases). Germline V gene data show CDR1 as SGHRS and CDR2 as YFSETQ. This CDR3 has 18 amino acids. Trimming cost V 0 bases and J 4 bases, with 22 bases left between them. The CDR3 coding sequence is TGCGCCAGCAGCTTGGCCCGGGGGGTATCCCCAAGTGGCACTGAAGCTTTCTTT. Its protein product is CASSLARGVSPSGTEAFF.

This clone showed up just a few times. The sample has other DNA sequences that encode this CDR3 too. The chain links TRBV5-1 to TRBJ1-3; a possible D gene is TRBD1 (5 bases). The CDR3 loop spans 15 amino acids. V lost 0 bases and J lost 0, with 7 bases in between. Germline loops: CDR1 SGHRS, CDR2 YFSETQ. In DNA, the CDR3 is TGCGCCAGCAGCTTGGGGGGCAGCTCTGGAAACACCATATATTTT. Encoded protein: CASSLGGSSGNTIYF. The full variable domain, rest sourced from reference TRBV5-1 and TRBJ1-3, is KAGVTQTPRYLIKTRGQQVTLSCSPISGHRSVSWYQQTPGQGLQFLFEYFSETQRNKGNFPGRFSGRQFSNSRSEMNVSTLELGDSALYLCASSLGGSSGNTIYFGEGSWLTVV.

The chain has TRBV6-5 and TRBJ1-5; TRBD1 matches 10 bases. V shed 6 bases and J 1 base; nucleotides not matched to a gene: 3. CDR3 length: 15 residues. The V gene's germline CDR1 is MNHEY and CDR2 SVGAGI. CDR3 amino acids: CASSRTGGSNQPQHF. CDR3 in DNA: TGTGCCAGCAGCAGGACAGGGGGAAGCAATCAGCCCCAGCATTTT.

This clone was seen a few times. The V and J genes are TRBV4-3 and TRBJ1-4, with D perhaps matching TRBD1 (5 bases). Germline V gives CDR1 LGHNA, CDR2 YSLEER. Trimming took 1 base from V and 10 from J, leaving 19 bases between them. The CDR3 runs to 16 residues. CDR3 in amino acids: CASSQGTGLSLRKLFF. In DNA, the CDR3 is TGCGCCAGCAGCCAAGGGACGGGACTGAGCTTGAGAAAACTGTTTTTT.

To note about this clone: This may stem from a read error, because a much larger clone lies one nucleotide away. Other DNA sequences in this specimen translate into the identical CDR3. V usage is TRBV12-3 or TRBV12-4 and J usage is TRBJ2-7; D is unresolved. Between the trimmed V and J ends, which lost 6 bases and 2 bases, there was a span of 5 bases. CDR3 length equals 11 residues. The CDR3 loop is CASSSTYEQYF. The CDR3 DNA follows: TGTGCCAGCAGCTCCACCTACGAGCAGTACTTC.

The chain couples TRBV5-8 to TRBJ1-1, with unresolved D. In germline, CDR1 is SGHTS, CDR2 YDEGEE. This CDR3 is built from 15 residues. Trimming took 2 bases from V and 5 from J, leaving 16 bases between them. Here the CDR3 reads CASSLLSGRGTEAFF. The CDR3 DNA is TGTGCCAGCAGCTTATTATCCGGACGAGGGACTGAAGCTTTCTTT.

The chain joins TRBV7-9 to TRBJ1-6; maybe TRBD1 (6 bases). Trimming shortened V by 5 bases and J by 7 bases, and 9 bases separated the two germline ends. The germline CDR1 and CDR2 sequences are SEHNR and FQNEAQ (reference sequence). The CDR3 is 13 amino acids. The CDR3 region is CASSATGNSPLHF. CDR3 sequence (DNA): TGTGCCAGCAGCGCTACAGGGAATTCACCCCTCCACTTT.

This chain links TRBV7-9 with TRBJ1-4; the match to TRBD1 covers 7 bases. Germline assignment: CDR1 SEHNR and CDR2 FQNEAQ (reference sequence). The CDR3 totals 15 residues. The trim removed 4 bases at V and 12 bases at J, leaving 14 bases unmatched. Here the CDR3 reads CASSWTGTATGELFF. For the CDR3, the DNA is TGTGCCAGCAGCTGGACCGGGACAGCGACAGGTGAACTGTTTTTT. The entire variable domain, with the rest obtained from reference TRBV7-9 and TRBJ1-4, is as follows: DTGVSQNPRHKITKRGQNVTFRCDPISEHNRLYWYRQTLGQGPEFLTYFQNEAQLEKSRLLSDRFSAERPKGSFSTLEIQRTEQGDSAMYLCASSWTGTATGELFFGSGTQLSVL.

This chain links TRBV28 with TRBJ1-1, with unresolved D. The germline V gene encodes CDR1 MDHEN and CDR2 SYDVKM. CDR3 size: 15 residues. V gave up 3 bases and J gave up 4 bases, with 15 bases separating them. The CDR3 region has the DNA TGTGCCAGCAGTTTCTCTTCAGTCGGGGTCACTGAAGCTTTCTTT. It translates to CASSFSSVGVTEAFF.

The V call is TRBV13, the J call TRBJ2-7, with 10 bases that match TRBD1. There are 14 residues in the CDR3. CDR1 is PRHDT, CDR2 FYEKMQ, per germline (reference sequence). V lost 5 bases and J lost 6; bases outside the gene matches: 7. In DNA, the CDR3 is TGTGCCAGCAGCCAAGGACAGGGGGGGCGCGAGCAGTACTTC. Translating gives CASSQGQGGREQYF.

This clone was recorded a few times. The J gene is TRBJ2-7, the V gene TRBV19; 12 bases fit TRBD1. Germline V gene lookup returns CDR1 LNHDA and CDR2 SQIVND (reference sequence). This CDR3 contains 15 residues. J lost 5 bases, V lost 2 bases, and 4 bases had no gene match. The CDR3 is CASSIWGQGADEQYF. In nucleotides, the CDR3 is TGTGCCAGTAGTATATGGGGACAGGGGGCGGACGAGCAGTACTTC.

J is TRBJ1-1 and V is TRBV28, with a weak D call TRBD1 (5 bases). This CDR3 comprises 16 residues. Germline values: CDR1 MDHEN, CDR2 SYDVKM. V lost 6 bases and J lost 5, with 22 bases in between. The CDR3 reads CASSRSGPLRGTEAFF. The CDR3 coding sequence is TGTGCCAGCAGCCGATCTGGACCGCTAAGGGGTACTGAAGCTTTCTTT.

V gene TRBV5-1 combines with J gene TRBJ2-2; 10 positions match TRBD2. Germline CDR1 SGHRS, CDR2 YFSETQ. V lost 4 bases, J lost 6 bases, and 15 bases stayed unmatched. CDR3 size: 18 residues. CDR3 DNA sequence: TGCGCCAGCAGCCTCGATCCGCCGACTAGCGGGCATCCCGGGGAGCTGTTTTTT. This gives the protein CASSLDPPTSGHPGELFF.

This clone has just one count. This rearrangement joins TRBV19 to TRBJ1-1; TRBD1 might be the D (5 bases). The germline V and J ends were trimmed by 0 bases and 1 base, with 12 bases remaining between them. The V gene's germline CDR1 is LNHDA and CDR2 SQIVND (reference sequence). CDR3 size: 16 residues. The CDR3 loop is CASSIEAQGPNTEAFF. CDR3 in DNA: TGTGCCAGTAGTATAGAGGCGCAGGGACCGAACACTGAAGCTTTCTTT.

This rearrangement joins TRBV9 to TRBJ1-6; D gene unclear. Trimming pared 2 bases from V and 10 bases from J, leaving 13 bases between. This CDR3 spans 14 amino acids. CDR1 is SGDLS and CDR2 is YYNGEE in the germline V gene. CDR3 DNA sequence: TGTGCCAGCAGCGTCGGGAGGAGGGCATCACCCCTCCACTTT. This gives the protein CASSVGRRASPLHF.

This clone was counted once. The rearrangement uses TRBV7-9 and TRBJ2-1; D uncertain. The V end was cut by 1 base, the J end by 1 base, with 20 bases between. CDR3 size: 19 residues. Germline V lookup: CDR1 SEHNR, CDR2 FQNEAQ (reference sequence). CDR3 amino acids: CASSLGVAVDTQSYNEQFF. For the CDR3, the DNA is TGTGCCAGCAGCTTAGGCGTGGCTGTTGACACGCAATCCTACAATGAGCAGTTCTTC.

The chain recombines TRBV6-1 with TRBJ1-1; unclear D gene. CDR1 is MNHNS, CDR2 SASEGT, per germline. The CDR3 length is 13 residues. V lost 2 bases and J 6 bases, leaving 10 bases between the germline ends. This CDR3 reads CASSESGRAEAFF. DNA for the CDR3: TGTGCCAGCAGTGAATCCGGTCGGGCTGAAGCTTTCTTT.

The genes are TRBV4-3 and TRBJ2-7; 9 positions match TRBD1. V dropped 4 bases and J dropped 3; count of bases not matched to a gene: 7. The CDR3 is 15 residues long. Per the germline V gene, CDR1 is LGHNA and CDR2 is YSLEER. The CDR3 DNA sequence: TGCGCCAGCAGCCTAGGGACAGGGACATTCTACGAGCAGTACTTC. This gives the protein CASSLGTGTFYEQYF.

The V and J genes are TRBV18 and TRBJ2-4, with D possibly matching TRBD2 (5 bases). CDR1 is KGHSH, CDR2 LQKENI, per germline. The length of the CDR3 is 16 residues. Trimming took off 1 base at V and 0 bases at J, with 10 bases between the two ends. The CDR3 region is CASSPQGDLAKNIQYF. The DNA of the CDR3 is TGTGCCAGCTCACCACAGGGAGACCTAGCCAAAAACATTCAGTACTTC. The whole variable domain, remainder taken from reference TRBV18 and TRBJ2-4, is NAGVMQNPRHLVRRRGQEARLRCSPMKGHSHVYWYRQLPEEGLKFMVYLQKENIIDESGMPKERFSAEFPKEGPSILRIQQVVRGDSAAYFCASSPQGDLAKNIQYFGAGTRLSVL.

The rearrangement links TRBV12-3 or TRBV12-4 to TRBJ1-6; tentative D call: TRBD1 (5 bases). This CDR3 contains 13 residues. V was cut by 5 bases and J by 9 bases, with 11 bases left in between. In DNA, the CDR3 is TGTGCCAGCAGTCCGACAGCAGGTTCACCCCTCCACTTT. It specifies CASSPTAGSPLHF.

The J gene is TRBJ2-3, the V gene TRBV6-5; unclear D gene. V was trimmed by 6 bases and J by 0 bases, leaving 10 bases between them. The CDR3 is made up of 14 amino acids. Germline assignment: CDR1 MNHEY and CDR2 SVGAGI. The CDR3, as DNA: TGTGCCAGCAGACCCGGATGGAGCACAGATACGCAGTATTTT. This encodes CASRPGWSTDTQYF.

This chain connects TRBV19 to TRBJ2-2; D not resolved. Trimming left V 1 base short and J 4 bases short, with 10 bases between. The germline gives CDR1 LNHDA, CDR2 SQIVND (reference sequence). The CDR3 consists of 15 residues. This CDR3 is CASSIGLAGTGELFF. The CDR3 nucleotides read TGTGCCAGTAGTATAGGGCTGGCCGGCACCGGGGAGCTGTTTTTT. The full variable domain, in which reference TRBV19 and TRBJ2-2 provide the parts outside the CDR3, is DGGITQSPKYLFRKEGQNVTLSCEQNLNHDAMYWYRQDPGQGLRLIYYSQIVNDFQKGDIAEGYSVSREKKESFPLTVTSAQKNPTAFYLCASSIGLAGTGELFFGEGSRLTVL.

The V and J genes are TRBV11-2 and TRBJ1-3; D gene unclear. Germline CDR1 SGHAT, CDR2 FQNNGV. The CDR3 consists of 15 residues. Trimming took off 0 bases at V and 1 base at J, with 7 bases between the two ends. CDR3 nucleotide sequence: TGTGCCAGCAGCTTAGACAGGTTATCTGGAAACACCATATATTTT. Translated, it gives CASSLDRLSGNTIYF. Supplemented by reference TRBV11-2 and TRBJ1-3, the full variable domain reads EAGVAQSPRYKIIEKRQSVAFWCNPISGHATLYWYQQILGQGPKLLIQFQNNGVVDDSQLPKDRFSAERLKGVDSTLKIQPAKLEDSAVYLCASSLDRLSGNTIYFGEGSWLTVV.

The chain recombines TRBV27 with TRBJ2-1; 11 nucleotides match TRBD2. V shed 0 bases, J shed 8 bases, and the junction held 12 bases outside the gene matches. The CDR3 runs to 18 residues. Germline CDR1 is MNHEY and CDR2 is SMNVEV (reference sequence). In DNA form, the CDR3 reads TGTGCCAGCAGTTTATCTCCGGTACTAGCGGGAGTTAGGGATGAGCAGTTCTTC. This translates into CASSLSPVLAGVRDEQFF.

The genes are TRBV4-3 and TRBJ2-1; 7 bases map to TRBD1. V lost 2 bases and J lost 6; bases outside the gene matches: 4. The germline gives CDR1 LGHNA, CDR2 YSLEER. This CDR3 has 14 amino acids. CDR3 sequence reads: CASSQWGQLNEQFF. Written as DNA, the CDR3 is TGCGCCAGCAGCCAATGGGGACAGCTCAATGAGCAGTTCTTC.

The V and J genes are TRBV7-9 and TRBJ1-1; no clear D gene. The CDR3 is 14 residues long. The V end lost 7 bases, the J end lost 4 bases, and 16 bases lay between the germline ends. CDR1 and CDR2 (germline): SEHNR, FQNEAQ (reference sequence). The chain's CDR3 is CASTRTPEVTEAFF. The CDR3 DNA reads TGTGCCAGCACAAGGACCCCGGAGGTCACTGAAGCTTTCTTT.

This chain uses TRBV11-2 with TRBJ2-7, with D perhaps TRBD2 (5 bases). Between the trimmed V and J ends, which lost 5 bases and 8 bases, there was a span of 22 bases. Germline V gives CDR1 SGHAT, CDR2 FQNNGV. This CDR3 comprises 15 residues. CDR3 DNA: TGTGCCAGCAGCCTCCGGACGGCGGGCGACGTCAAGCAGTACTTC. Translating it yields CASSLRTAGDVKQYF.

The rearrangement links TRBV6-2 or TRBV6-3 to TRBJ2-2, with D perhaps TRBD2 (6 bases). V was pared by 5 bases and J by 3 bases, with 13 bases between. CDR1 and CDR2 (germline): MNHEY, SVGEGT. The CDR3 spans 15 residues. The CDR3 here is CASSTRLEYTGELFF. DNA of the CDR3: TGTGCCAGCAGTACCCGACTAGAGTACACCGGGGAGCTGTTTTTT.

Comments on this clone: This CDR3 is also generated by other DNA sequences in the sample. This chain joins TRBV24-1 and TRBJ1-2; unclear D gene. Per the germline V gene, CDR1 is KGHDR and CDR2 is SFDVKD. This CDR3 comprises 12 residues. The V end lost 0 bases, the J end lost 8 bases, and 6 bases lay between the germline ends. Written as DNA, the CDR3 is TGTGCCACCAGTGATTTGGGAGGGGGCTACACCTTC. Its protein is CATSDLGGGYTF.